A selection of T cell receptor beta chains follows, all from one sample in a study of cytomegalovirus exposure and HLA in healthy donors. This table comes from immunoSEQ multiplex PCR, and its TCRdb copy is limited to in-frame clones, with some not included. The sample records 300,000 or so clones, 88% being singletons. Source material: PBMCs. The origin of the receptors is a man aged 25 to 40 in good health and CMV-seronegative. Each CDR3 is given without its conserved first and last residue.

J | V | length | CDR3
TRBJ1-2 | TRBV9 | 14 | ASSDGTGKTSYGYT
TRBJ2-7 | TRBV19 | 12 | ASSDRADSYEQY
TRBJ1-5 | TRBV21-1 | 13 | ASIWWNGGNQPQH
TRBJ1-2 | TRBV6-5 | 11 | ASSYSRVNGYT
TRBJ2-7 | TRBV5-1 | 13 | ASSLERGGSYEQY
TRBJ2-7 | TRBV5-1 | 11 | ASGITSTYEQY
TRBJ1-1 | TRBV6-5 | 13 | ASSSRTGTRGEAF
TRBJ1-5 | TRBV7-9 | 10 | ASRWQDQPQH
TRBJ2-2 | TRBV5-4 | 13 | ASSLGSGGPGELF
TRBJ2-5 | TRBV9 | 12 | ASSVEVGRGTQY
TRBJ2-7 | TRBV29-1 | 12 | SVEAGQGSYEQY
TRBJ2-7 | TRBV4-3 | 13 | ASSQDSGSWEEQY
TRBJ1-5 | TRBV6-5 | 14 | ASSYSFNRGSQPQH
TRBJ1-4 | TRBV19 | 12 | ASSISGGNEKLF
TRBJ2-1 | TRBV27 | 10 | ASIGGGNEQF
TRBJ1-2 | TRBV7-2 | 14 | ASSSPPGTGASGYT
TRBJ2-3 | TRBV7-2 | 15 | ASSEIRDSSYLDTQY
TRBJ2-5 | TRBV5-1 | 12 | ASSLAGVGETQY
TRBJ2-4 | TRBV7-9 | 14 | ASSHRTGEGKNIQY
TRBJ1-6 | TRBV4-3 | 14 | ASSQVGGAGLHPLH
TRBJ1-2 | TRBV11-2 | 14 | ASSDVWDRDNYGYT
TRBJ2-1 | TRBV4-1 | 14 | ASSQSVESSYNEQF
TRBJ1-2 | TRBV7-9 | 12 | ASSPSYDSDGYT
TRBJ2-3 | TRBV4-2 | 15 | ASSQAYSGNGPDTQY
TRBJ2-3 | TRBV4-1 | 15 | ASSQARSGGSTDTQY
TRBJ2-5 | TRBV4-3 | 14 | ASSQGLAWGEETQY
TRBJ2-2 | TRBV9 | 11 | ASSVRGTGELF
TRBJ2-7 | TRBV27 | 13 | ASRPGGTSLYEQY
TRBJ1-2 | TRBV5-1 | 13 | ASSHSWGTDYGYT
TRBJ2-7 | TRBV29-1 | 11 | SVGTAYSYEQY
TRBJ1-1 | TRBV2 | 9 | ATVTGLEAF
TRBJ1-3 | TRBV29-1 | 14 | SVEDNTGFERNTIY
TRBJ2-7 | TRBV18 | 16 | ASSPEFWTIQGGNEQY
TRBJ1-4 | TRBV5-6 | 15 | ASSPSGGQGFNEKLF
TRBJ1-6 | TRBV4-1 | 11 | ASSQNGGRPLH
TRBJ2-2 | TRBV5-1 | 13 | ASSLWTGATGELF
TRBJ2-7 | TRBV12-5 | 13 | ASGPGGGGHYEQY
TRBJ1-6 | TRBV4-1 | 13 | ASSQDRGGNSPLH
TRBJ2-1 | TRBV9 | 14 | ASSVADKSSYNEQF
TRBJ2-5 | TRBV28 | 16 | ASSFYDGGSGRGETQY
TRBJ2-1 | TRBV2 | 12 | ASNGLAGVDEQF
TRBJ2-1 | TRBV6-1 | 12 | ASNFDRGIYEQF
TRBJ2-6 | TRBV5-1 | 14 | ASSSGQYSGANVLT
TRBJ1-1 | TRBV7-6 | 13 | ASSPSTAMNTEAF
TRBJ1-6 | TRBV14 | 13 | ASSQQGAYNSPLH